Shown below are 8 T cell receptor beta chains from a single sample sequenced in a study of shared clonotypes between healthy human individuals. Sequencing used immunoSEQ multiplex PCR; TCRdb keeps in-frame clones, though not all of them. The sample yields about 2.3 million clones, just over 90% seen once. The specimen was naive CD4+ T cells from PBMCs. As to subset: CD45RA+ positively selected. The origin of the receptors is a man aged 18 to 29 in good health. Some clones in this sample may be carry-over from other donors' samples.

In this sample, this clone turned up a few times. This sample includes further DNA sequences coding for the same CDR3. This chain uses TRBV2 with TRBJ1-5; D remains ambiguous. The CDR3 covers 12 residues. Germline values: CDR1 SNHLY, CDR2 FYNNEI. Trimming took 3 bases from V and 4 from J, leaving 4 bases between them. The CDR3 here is CASSDGNQPQHF. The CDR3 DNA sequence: TGTGCCAGCAGTGACGGGAATCAGCCCCAGCATTTT.

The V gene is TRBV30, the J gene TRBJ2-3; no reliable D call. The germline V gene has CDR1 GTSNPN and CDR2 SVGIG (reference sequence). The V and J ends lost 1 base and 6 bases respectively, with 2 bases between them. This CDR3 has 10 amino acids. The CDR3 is CAWSDDTQYF. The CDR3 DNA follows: TGTGCCTGGAGTGACGATACGCAGTATTTT.

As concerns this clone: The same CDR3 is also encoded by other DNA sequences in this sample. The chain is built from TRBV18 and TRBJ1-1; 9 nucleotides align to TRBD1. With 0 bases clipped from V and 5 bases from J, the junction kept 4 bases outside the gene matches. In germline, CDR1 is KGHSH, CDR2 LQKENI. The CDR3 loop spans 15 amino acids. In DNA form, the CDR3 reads TGTGCCAGCTCACCACCAACAGGGGGCCGGACTGAAGCTTTCTTT. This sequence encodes CASSPPTGGRTEAFF.

The CDR3: CASSAGLAGGSDTQYF. CDR3 nucleotide sequence: TGTGCCAGCAGTGCAGGACTAGCGGGGGGGTCGGATACCCAGTACTTC. The chain joins TRBV2 to TRBJ2-5, with 15 bases fitting TRBD2. The CDR3 runs 16 residues. The V segment lost 4 bases and the J segment 8 bases; nucleotides outside the gene matches: 8. CDR1 is SNHLY, CDR2 FYNNEI, per germline. Filled out from reference TRBV2 and TRBJ2-5, the complete variable domain reads EPEVTQTPSHQVTQMGQEVILRCVPISNHLYFYWYRQILGQKVEFLVSFYNNEISEKSEIFDDQFSVERPDGSNFTLKIRSTKLEDSAMYFCASSAGLAGGSDTQYFGPGTRLLVL.

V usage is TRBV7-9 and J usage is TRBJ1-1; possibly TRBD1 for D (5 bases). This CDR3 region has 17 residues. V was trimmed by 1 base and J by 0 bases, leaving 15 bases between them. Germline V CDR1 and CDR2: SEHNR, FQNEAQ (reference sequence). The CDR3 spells CASSLGQGTIMNTEAFF. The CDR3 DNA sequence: TGTGCCAGCAGCTTAGGGCAGGGTACAATCATGAACACTGAAGCTTTCTTT.

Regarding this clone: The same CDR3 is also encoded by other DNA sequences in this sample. This CDR3 is CASSLGQGNTEAFF. Here the CDR3 DNA reads TGTGCCAGCTCACTAGGACAGGGGAACACTGAAGCTTTCTTT. The V gene is TRBV18, the J gene TRBJ1-1, with 8 nucleotides matching TRBD1. CDR1 is KGHSH and CDR2 is LQKENI in the germline V gene. J lost 1 base, V lost 4 bases, and 2 bases had no gene match. The CDR3 runs to 14 residues. The whole variable domain, filled in from reference TRBV18 and TRBJ1-1, reads NAGVMQNPRHLVRRRGQEARLRCSPMKGHSHVYWYRQLPEEGLKFMVYLQKENIIDESGMPKERFSAEFPKEGPSILRIQQVVRGDSAAYFCASSLGQGNTEAFFGQGTRLTVV.

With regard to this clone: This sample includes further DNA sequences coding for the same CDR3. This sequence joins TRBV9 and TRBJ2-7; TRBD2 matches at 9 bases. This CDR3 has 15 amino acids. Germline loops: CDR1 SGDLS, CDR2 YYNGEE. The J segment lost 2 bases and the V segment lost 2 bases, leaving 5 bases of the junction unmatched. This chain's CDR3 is CASSVGLAGTYEQYF. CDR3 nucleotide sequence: TGTGCCAGCAGCGTTGGTCTAGCGGGGACCTACGAGCAGTACTTC.

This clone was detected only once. As DNA, the CDR3 is TGTGCCAGCAAACTGACTAGCGGCAACTCCTACGAGCAGTACTTC. Translation: CASKLTSGNSYEQYF. The genes are TRBV6-1 and TRBJ2-7; 9 bases line up with TRBD2. This CDR3 has 15 amino acids. Germline assignment: CDR1 MNHNS and CDR2 SASEGT. V gave up 7 bases and J gave up 0 bases; unmatched junction bases: 7.